This paragraph reports one T cell receptor (beta chain). Its antigen is as yet unknown. Preparation of TCR beta libraries was done by quantitative 5'-RACE with molecular barcodes. TCRdb re-analysed the 5' RACE reads in MiXCR, keeping a single row per CDR3 protein. This sample has hundreds of thousands of distinct CDR3 sequences, with roughly a sixth found just once. CDR1 is SGHRS, CDR2 YFSETQ, per germline. The CDR3 runs 17 residues. Trimming cost V 4 bases and J 0 bases; bases outside gene matches: 12. The sample is drawn from a study of CD8 T cells in ankylosing spondylitis. Notes on the study in general: In ankylosing spondylitis blood, a motif of roughly eight highly homologous TCR beta variants appeared characteristic.

The sample was blood, either unsorted or a sorted T cell fraction (not recorded which). J is TRBJ1-1 and V is TRBV5-1; 7 nucleotides match TRBD1. The sequence was collected from a male donor with ankylosing spondylitis. The CDR3 sequence is CASSRTPDRSMNTEAFF. DNA of the CDR3: TGCGCCAGCAGCCGCACCCCGGACAGGTCGATGAACACTGAAGCTTTCTTT.